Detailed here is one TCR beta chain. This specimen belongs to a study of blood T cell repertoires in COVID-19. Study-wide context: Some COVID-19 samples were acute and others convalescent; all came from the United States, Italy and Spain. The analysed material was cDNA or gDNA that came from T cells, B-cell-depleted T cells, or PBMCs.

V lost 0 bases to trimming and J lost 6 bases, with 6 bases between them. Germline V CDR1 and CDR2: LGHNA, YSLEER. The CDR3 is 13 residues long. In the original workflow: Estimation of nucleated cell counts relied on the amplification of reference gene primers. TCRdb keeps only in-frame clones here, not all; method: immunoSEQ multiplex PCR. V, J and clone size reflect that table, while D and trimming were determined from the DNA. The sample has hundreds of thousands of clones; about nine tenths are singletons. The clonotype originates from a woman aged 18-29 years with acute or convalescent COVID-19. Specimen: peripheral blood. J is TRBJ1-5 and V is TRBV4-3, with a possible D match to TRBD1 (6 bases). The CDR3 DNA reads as TGCGCCAGCAGCCAAGAAGGGGGTCAGCCCCAGCATTTT. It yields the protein CASSQEGGQPQHF.